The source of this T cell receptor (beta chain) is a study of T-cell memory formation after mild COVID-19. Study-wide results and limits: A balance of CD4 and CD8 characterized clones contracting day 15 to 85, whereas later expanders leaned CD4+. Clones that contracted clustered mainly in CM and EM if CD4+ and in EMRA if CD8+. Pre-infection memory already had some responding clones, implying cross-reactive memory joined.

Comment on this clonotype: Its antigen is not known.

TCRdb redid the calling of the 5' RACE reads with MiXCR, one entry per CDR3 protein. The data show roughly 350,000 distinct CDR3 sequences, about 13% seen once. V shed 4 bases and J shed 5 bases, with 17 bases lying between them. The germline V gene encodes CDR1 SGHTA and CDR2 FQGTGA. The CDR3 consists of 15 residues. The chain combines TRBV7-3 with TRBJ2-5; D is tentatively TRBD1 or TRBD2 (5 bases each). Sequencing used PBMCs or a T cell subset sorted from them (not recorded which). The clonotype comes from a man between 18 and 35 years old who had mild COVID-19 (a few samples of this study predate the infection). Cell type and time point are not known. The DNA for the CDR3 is TGTGCCAGCAGCTCGTTACCCGGGACGGCTGAGACCCAGTACTTC. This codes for CASSSLPGTAETQYF.